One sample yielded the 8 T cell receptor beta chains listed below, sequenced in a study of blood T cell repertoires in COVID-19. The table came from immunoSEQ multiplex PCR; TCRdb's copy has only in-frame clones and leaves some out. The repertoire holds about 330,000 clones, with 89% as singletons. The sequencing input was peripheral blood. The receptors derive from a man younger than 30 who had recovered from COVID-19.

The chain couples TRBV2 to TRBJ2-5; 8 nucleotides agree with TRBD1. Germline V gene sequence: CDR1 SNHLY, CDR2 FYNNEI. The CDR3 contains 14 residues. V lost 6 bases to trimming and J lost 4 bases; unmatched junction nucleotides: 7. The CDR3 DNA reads TGTGCCAGCAGCCCCCGGACAGGGACAGAGACCCAGTACTTC. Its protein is CASSPRTGTETQYF.

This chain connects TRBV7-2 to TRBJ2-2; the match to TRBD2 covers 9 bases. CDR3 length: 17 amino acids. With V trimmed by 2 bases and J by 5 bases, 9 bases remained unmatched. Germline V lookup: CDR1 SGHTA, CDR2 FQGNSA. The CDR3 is CASSLQLAGGRTGELFF. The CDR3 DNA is TGTGCCAGCAGCTTACAACTCGCGGGGGGGCGGACCGGGGAGCTGTTTTTT.

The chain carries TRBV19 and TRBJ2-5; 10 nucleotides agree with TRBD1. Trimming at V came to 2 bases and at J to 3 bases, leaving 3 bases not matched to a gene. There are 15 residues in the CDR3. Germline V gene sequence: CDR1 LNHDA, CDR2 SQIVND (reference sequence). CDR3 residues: CASSIPGTGEETQYF. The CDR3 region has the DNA TGTGCCAGTAGTATACCCGGGACAGGGGAAGAGACCCAGTACTTC.

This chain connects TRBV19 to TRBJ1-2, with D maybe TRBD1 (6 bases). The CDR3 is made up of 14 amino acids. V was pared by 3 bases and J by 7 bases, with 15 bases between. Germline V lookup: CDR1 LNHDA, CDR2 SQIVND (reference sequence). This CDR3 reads CASSIEAGAFGYTF. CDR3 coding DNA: TGTGCCAGTAGTATCGAGGCAGGGGCCTTTGGCTACACCTTC.

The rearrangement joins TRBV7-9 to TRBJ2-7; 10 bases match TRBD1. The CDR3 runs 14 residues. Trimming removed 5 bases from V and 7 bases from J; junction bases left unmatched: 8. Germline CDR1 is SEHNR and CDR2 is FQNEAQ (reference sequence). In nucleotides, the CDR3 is TGTGCCAGCAGCCTCGGACAGGGGGTCGGGGAGCAGTACTTC. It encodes CASSLGQGVGEQYF.

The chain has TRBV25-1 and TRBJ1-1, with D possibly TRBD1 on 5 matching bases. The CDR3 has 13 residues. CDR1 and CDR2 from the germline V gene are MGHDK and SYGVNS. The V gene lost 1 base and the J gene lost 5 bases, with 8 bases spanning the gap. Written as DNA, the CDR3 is TGTGCCAGCAGTGAATTAAAGGGGACTGAAGCTTTCTTT. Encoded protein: CASSELKGTEAFF.

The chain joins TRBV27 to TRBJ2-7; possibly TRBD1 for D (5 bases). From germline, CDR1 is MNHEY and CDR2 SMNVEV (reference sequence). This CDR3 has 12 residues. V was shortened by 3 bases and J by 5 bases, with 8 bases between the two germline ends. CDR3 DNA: TGTGCCAGCAGTTTTGGCAGGGACGAGCAGTACTTC. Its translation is CASSFGRDEQYF.

This CDR3 is CASQGYYEQYF. The CDR3 nucleotides read TGTGCCAGCCAGGGATATTACGAGCAGTACTTC. This chain links TRBV6-6 with TRBJ2-7, with D tentatively TRBD1 (5 bases). Germline V gives CDR1 MNHNY, CDR2 SVGAGI (reference sequence). The CDR3 sequence is 11 residues long. Trimming pared 8 bases from V and 4 bases from J, leaving 9 bases between.